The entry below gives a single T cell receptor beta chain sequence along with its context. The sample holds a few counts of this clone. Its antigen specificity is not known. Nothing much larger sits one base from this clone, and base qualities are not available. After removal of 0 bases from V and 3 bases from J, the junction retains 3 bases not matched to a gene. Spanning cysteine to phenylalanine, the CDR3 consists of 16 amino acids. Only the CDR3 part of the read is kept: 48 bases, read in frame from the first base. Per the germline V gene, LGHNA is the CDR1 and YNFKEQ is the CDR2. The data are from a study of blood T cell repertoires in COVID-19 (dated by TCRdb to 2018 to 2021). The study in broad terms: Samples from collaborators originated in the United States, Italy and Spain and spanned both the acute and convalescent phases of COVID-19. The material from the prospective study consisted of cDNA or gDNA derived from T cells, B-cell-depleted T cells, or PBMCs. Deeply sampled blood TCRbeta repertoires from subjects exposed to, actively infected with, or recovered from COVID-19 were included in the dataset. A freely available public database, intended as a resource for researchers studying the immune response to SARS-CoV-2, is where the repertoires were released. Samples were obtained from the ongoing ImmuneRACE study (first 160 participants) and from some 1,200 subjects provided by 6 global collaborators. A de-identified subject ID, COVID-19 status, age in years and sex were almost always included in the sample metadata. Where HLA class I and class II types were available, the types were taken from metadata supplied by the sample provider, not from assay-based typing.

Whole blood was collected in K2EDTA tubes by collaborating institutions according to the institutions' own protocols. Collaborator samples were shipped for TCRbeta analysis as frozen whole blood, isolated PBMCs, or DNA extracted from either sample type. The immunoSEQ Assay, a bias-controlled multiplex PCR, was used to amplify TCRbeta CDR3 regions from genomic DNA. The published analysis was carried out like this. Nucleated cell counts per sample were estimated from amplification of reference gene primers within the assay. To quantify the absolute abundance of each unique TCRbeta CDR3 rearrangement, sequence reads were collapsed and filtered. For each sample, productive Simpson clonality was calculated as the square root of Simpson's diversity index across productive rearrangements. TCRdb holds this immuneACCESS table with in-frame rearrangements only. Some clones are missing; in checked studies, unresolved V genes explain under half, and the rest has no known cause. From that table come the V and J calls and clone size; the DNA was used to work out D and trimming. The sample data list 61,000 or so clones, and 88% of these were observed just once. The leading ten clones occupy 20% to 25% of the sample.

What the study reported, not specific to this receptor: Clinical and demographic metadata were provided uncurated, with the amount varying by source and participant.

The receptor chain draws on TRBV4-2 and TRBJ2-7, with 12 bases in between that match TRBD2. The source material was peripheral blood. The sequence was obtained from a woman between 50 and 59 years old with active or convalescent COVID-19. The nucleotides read TGTGCCAGCAGCCAAGATTCGACTAGCGGGAGCTACGAGCAGTACTTC. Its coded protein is CASSQDSTSGSYEQYF.